What follows are 12 T cell receptor beta chains derived from one specimen sequenced in a study of blood T cell repertoires in COVID-19. TCRdb's table, derived via immunoSEQ multiplex PCR, lists solely in-frame clones and lacks some. The table shows about 230,000 clones, with over 75% occurring only once. Input material: peripheral blood. These receptors came from a woman of 80 years or more with acute or convalescent COVID-19.

The V gene is TRBV19, the J gene TRBJ2-4; perhaps TRBD1 as D (5 bases). CDR1 and CDR2 (germline): LNHDA, SQIVND (reference sequence). The V and J ends lost 1 base and 7 bases respectively, with 14 bases between them. The CDR3 has 15 amino acids. CDR3 sequence (DNA): TGTGCCAGTAGTATAGGGGCAGGGTTTGAGAACATTCAGTACTTC. Translated: CASSIGAGFENIQYF. The full variable domain, in which reference TRBV19 and TRBJ2-4 provide the parts outside the CDR3, is DGGITQSPKYLFRKEGQNVTLSCEQNLNHDAMYWYRQDPGQGLRLIYYSQIVNDFQKGDIAEGYSVSREKKESFPLTVTSAQKNPTAFYLCASSIGAGFENIQYFGAGTRLSVL.

This chain links TRBV4-1 with TRBJ1-4; TRBD1 aligns across 9 bases. Germline assignment: CDR1 MGHRA and CDR2 YSYEKL. This CDR3 has 15 amino acids. V lost 4 bases, J lost 7 bases, and 7 bases stayed unmatched. This CDR3 is CASSLPDRGREKLFF. The CDR3 nucleotides are TGCGCCAGCAGCCTACCGGACAGGGGTCGTGAAAAACTGTTTTTT.

The chain combines TRBV7-8 with TRBJ2-3; tentatively, D is TRBD2 (5 bases). CDR3 length equals 15 residues. Trimming took 3 bases from V and 5 from J, leaving 15 bases between them. Germline V lookup: CDR1 SGHVS, CDR2 FQNEAQ. The CDR3 DNA reads TGTGCCAGCAGCTTGCGCGGCGGAGGCATAGATACGCAGTATTTT. Residues: CASSLRGGGIDTQYF.

The V and J genes are TRBV10-3 and TRBJ2-5; 7 nucleotides align to TRBD1. Germline V CDR1 and CDR2: ENHRY, SYGVKD. The CDR3 is made up of 13 amino acids. V gave up 4 bases and J gave up 2 bases; unmatched junction bases: 1. The CDR3 sequence is CAISADRQETQYF. The CDR3 DNA sequence: TGTGCCATCAGTGCGGACAGGCAAGAGACCCAGTACTTC.

The rearrangement uses TRBV19 and TRBJ1-5, with 8 bases lining up with TRBD1. V shed 5 bases, J shed 3 bases, and the junction held 6 bases outside the gene matches. The germline gives CDR1 LNHDA, CDR2 SQIVND (reference sequence). The CDR3 extends over 15 amino acids. The CDR3, as DNA: TGTGCCAGTAGTTCCGCAGGGGGCCCCAATCAGCCCCAGCATTTT. The encoded protein is CASSSAGGPNQPQHF.

The V and J genes are TRBV6-5 and TRBJ2-2, with 15 positions matching TRBD2. The junction had 2 bases not matched to a gene; V was cut back by 9 bases and J by 3 bases. The CDR3 is 15 residues long. CDR1 and CDR2 (germline): MNHEY, SVGAGI. CDR3 region: CASWTSGRDTGELFF. CDR3 DNA sequence: TGTGCCAGTTGGACTAGCGGGAGGGACACCGGGGAGCTGTTTTTT.

The chain joins TRBV20-1 to TRBJ1-2; D remains unclear. Germline V gene data show CDR1 as DFQATT and CDR2 as SNEGSKA (reference sequence). Trimming shortened V by 3 bases and J by 10 bases, and 6 bases separated the two germline ends. The CDR3 sequence is 9 residues long. The CDR3 loop is CSASPFYTF. The CDR3 region has the DNA TGCAGTGCTAGTCCCTTCTACACCTTC.

This clone showed up just once. The chain links TRBV19 to TRBJ2-1; the D gene is possibly TRBD2 (5 bases). The CDR3 has 14 amino acids. Germline CDR1 LNHDA, CDR2 SQIVND (reference sequence). Trimming took 6 bases from V and 6 from J, leaving 15 bases between them. CDR3 residues: CASREGPALNEQFF. DNA of the CDR3: TGTGCCAGTAGAGAGGGTCCCGCTCTCAATGAGCAGTTCTTC. The full variable domain, with the rest looked up from reference TRBV19 and TRBJ2-1, is DGGITQSPKYLFRKEGQNVTLSCEQNLNHDAMYWYRQDPGQGLRLIYYSQIVNDFQKGDIAEGYSVSREKKESFPLTVTSAQKNPTAFYLCASREGPALNEQFFGPGTRLTVL.

The gene calls are TRBV27 and TRBJ1-1, with 7 bases fitting TRBD1. V dropped 4 bases and J dropped 6; count of bases not matched to a gene: 8. Germline values: CDR1 MNHEY, CDR2 SMNVEV (reference sequence). The length of the CDR3 is 14 residues. Written as DNA, the CDR3 is TGTGCCAGCAGTTCAGCGCCCGACAGGGCTGAAGCTTTCTTT. Translation gives CASSSAPDRAEAFF.

The rearrangement joins TRBV27 to TRBJ2-7; a weak D match, TRBD1 (5 bases). CDR1 and CDR2 (germline): MNHEY, SMNVEV (reference sequence). CDR3 length: 16 amino acids. V was clipped by 4 bases and J by 2 bases, with 18 bases between them. This chain's CDR3 is CASSSVRGLYAYEQYF. In DNA, the CDR3 is TGTGCCAGCAGTTCAGTAAGGGGCCTATACGCCTACGAGCAGTACTTC.

The chain employs TRBV4-1 and TRBJ2-1; 14 bases line up with TRBD2. V trimming: 4 bases; J trimming: 9 bases; junction bases outside the gene matches: 11. Per the germline V gene, CDR1 is MGHRA and CDR2 is YSYEKL. This CDR3 contains 17 residues. CDR3 nucleotides: TGCGCCAGCAGCCTGGGGAGGACTAGCGGGAGGTATGGTGAGCAGTTCTTC. Protein: CASSLGRTSGRYGEQFF.

As to this clone: Other DNA variants within this sample encode the same CDR3. The rearrangement joins TRBV9 to TRBJ1-4, with 9 bases matching TRBD1. The CDR3 is 15 amino acids. From germline, CDR1 is SGDLS and CDR2 YYNGEE. Losses at the gene ends were 0 bases for V and 5 bases for J; bases not matched to a gene: 2. CDR3 in amino acids: CASSVAGQGNEKLFF. CDR3 nucleotides: TGTGCCAGCAGCGTAGCAGGACAGGGGAATGAAAAACTGTTTTTT.